One and the same sample provided the 5 T cell receptor beta chains below, sequenced in a study of blood T cells in healthy people across ages. Then a second PCR, running roughly 7 to 11 cycles, was carried out with a sample-barcoded 5' primer and a J-beta primer mix. TCRdb ran MiXCR on the 5' RACE reads and lists one entry per CDR3 protein. This table holds about 1.7 million distinct CDR3 sequences, roughly 28% found once. Sequenced material: blood. The receptors derive from a woman aged 30 to 39 in good health.

Comments on this clonotype: This may come from a read error, since a much larger clone is one base off. V gene TRBV28 combines with J gene TRBJ2-7; no clear D. The length of the CDR3 is 14 residues. From germline, CDR1 is MDHEN and CDR2 SYDVKM. V shed 6 bases and J shed 3 bases, with 15 bases lying between them. The DNA for the CDR3 is TGTGCCAGCAGGTCCCCGACGGATAACTACGAGCAGTACTTC. Residues: CASRSPTDNYEQYF.

This clonotype was detected ten times or more. The chain joins TRBV3-1 to TRBJ2-3, with TRBD2 as a possible D gene (5 bases). Looked up from germline, CDR1 is LGHDT and CDR2 is YNNKEL (reference sequence). CDR3 length: 12 residues. Between the trimmed V and J ends, which lost 4 bases and 7 bases, there was a span of 9 bases. This CDR3 reads CASSPTGNTQYF. DNA of the CDR3: TGTGCCAGCAGCCCGACGGGGAATACGCAGTATTTT.

The sample holds many counts of this clonotype. The V and J genes are TRBV5-1 and TRBJ1-6; 9 bases are a match to TRBD1. The V segment lost 4 bases and the J segment 7 bases; nucleotides outside the gene matches: 3. Per germline, CDR1 SGHRS and CDR2 YFSETQ. The CDR3 has 14 amino acids. The CDR3 region is CASSRGQGNSPLHF. DNA for the CDR3: TGCGCCAGCAGCCGGGGACAGGGAAATTCACCCCTCCACTTT.

This sequence joins TRBV12-3 or TRBV12-4 and TRBJ2-1; the match to TRBD2 covers 11 bases. The ends lost 6 bases at V and 3 bases at J; junction bases unmatched: 7. The CDR3 sequence is 16 residues long. The CDR3 is CASRPTSGNLYNEQFF. The CDR3 DNA reads TGTGCCAGCAGGCCGACTAGCGGGAACCTCTACAATGAGCAGTTCTTC.

The genes are TRBV29-1 and TRBJ1-5, with D perhaps matching TRBD1 (6 bases). Germline assignment: CDR1 SQVTM and CDR2 ANQGSEA. Trimming cost V 8 bases and J 6 bases, with 17 bases left between them. The CDR3 extends over 13 amino acids. The CDR3 coding sequence is TGCAGCCTTTTGGGGGGGGCTCGTCAGCCCCAGCATTTT. Translated: CSLLGGARQPQHF.